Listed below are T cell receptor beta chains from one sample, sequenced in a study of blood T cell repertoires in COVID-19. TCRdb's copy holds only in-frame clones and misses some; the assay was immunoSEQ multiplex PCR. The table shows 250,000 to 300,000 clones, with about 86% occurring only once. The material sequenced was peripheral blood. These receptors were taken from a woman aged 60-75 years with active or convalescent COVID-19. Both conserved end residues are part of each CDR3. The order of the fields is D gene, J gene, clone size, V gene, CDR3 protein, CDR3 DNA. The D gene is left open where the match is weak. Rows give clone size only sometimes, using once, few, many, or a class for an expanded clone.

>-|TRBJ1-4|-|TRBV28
CASSPGTNEKLFF
TGTGCCAGCAGTCCGGGGACTAATGAAAAACTGTTTTTT
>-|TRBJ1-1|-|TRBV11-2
CASSLVGSGNTEAFF
TGTGCCAGCAGCTTAGTTGGGAGTGGGAACACTGAAGCTTTCTTT
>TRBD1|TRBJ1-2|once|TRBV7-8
CASSYRQGINYGYTF
TGTGCCAGCAGCTATCGACAGGGGATTAACTATGGCTACACCTTC
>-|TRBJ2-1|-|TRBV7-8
CASSLGPGGSSYNEQFF
TGTGCCAGCAGCTTAGGCCCGGGTGGGAGCTCCTACAATGAGCAGTTCTTC
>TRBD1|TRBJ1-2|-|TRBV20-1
CSAAAGGGYTF
TGCAGTGCCGCCGCAGGGGGTGGCTACACCTTC
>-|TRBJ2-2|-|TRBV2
CASYQGTGELFF
TGTGCCAGCTATCAGGGAACCGGGGAGCTGTTTTTT
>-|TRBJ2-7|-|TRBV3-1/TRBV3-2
CASSQARLAYEQYF
TGTGCCAGCAGCCAAGCCAGGTTGGCCTACGAGCAGTACTTC
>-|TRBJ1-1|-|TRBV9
CASSVALAGLNTEAFF
TGTGCCAGCAGCGTAGCCTTGGCGGGACTGAACACTGAAGCTTTCTTT
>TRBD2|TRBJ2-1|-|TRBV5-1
CASSLALAGLYNEQFF
TGCGCCAGCAGCTTGGCCCTAGCGGGCCTCTACAATGAGCAGTTCTTC
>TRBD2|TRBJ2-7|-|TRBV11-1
CASSFTGGHEQYF
TGTGCCAGCAGCTTCACGGGAGGCCACGAGCAGTACTTC
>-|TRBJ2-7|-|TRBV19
CASSMWLLYEQYF
TGTGCCAGTAGTATGTGGCTGCTCTACGAGCAGTACTTC
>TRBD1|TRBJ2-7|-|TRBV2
CASRYGQGSGEQYF
TGTGCCAGCAGATACGGACAGGGCTCGGGGGAGCAGTACTTC
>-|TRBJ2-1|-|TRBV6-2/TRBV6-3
CASSQQLGAYNEQFF
TGTGCCAGCAGCCAGCAACTTGGGGCTTACAATGAGCAGTTCTTC
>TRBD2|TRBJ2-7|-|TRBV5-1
CASSPLPRGGALYEQYF
TGCGCCAGCAGCCCACTCCCTCGGGGAGGGGCCCTTTACGAGCAGTACTTC
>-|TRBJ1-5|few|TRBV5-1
CASKVGEQQNQPQHF
TGCGCCAGCAAGGTAGGGGAACAGCAGAATCAGCCCCAGCATTTT
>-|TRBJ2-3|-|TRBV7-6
CASSLNWSPTDTQYF
TGTGCCAGCAGCTTAAACTGGAGTCCCACAGATACGCAGTATTTT
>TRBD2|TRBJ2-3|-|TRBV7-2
CASSLAPSGGATDTQYF
TGTGCCAGCAGCTTAGCCCCTAGCGGGGGGGCAACAGATACGCAGTATTTT
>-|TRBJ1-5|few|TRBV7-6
CASSFPYWGEAHQPQHF
TGTGCCAGCAGCTTTCCGTACTGGGGCGAGGCACATCAGCCCCAGCATTTT
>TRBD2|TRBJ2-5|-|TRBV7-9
CASSSVLAGGQETQYF
TGTGCCAGCAGCTCTGTGCTAGCGGGGGGACAAGAGACCCAGTACTTC
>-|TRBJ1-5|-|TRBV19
CASSEGWVGQPQHF
TGTGCCAGTAGCGAGGGATGGGTGGGGCAGCCCCAGCATTTT
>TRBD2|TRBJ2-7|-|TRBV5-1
CASREISGGADEQYF
TGCGCCAGCAGAGAGATTAGCGGGGGGGCCGACGAGCAGTACTTC
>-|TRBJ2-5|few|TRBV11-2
CASSFEETQYF
TGTGCCAGCAGCTTCGAAGAGACCCAGTACTTC
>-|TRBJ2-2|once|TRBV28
CASRDGSGPRTGELFF
TGTGCCAGCAGAGACGGGAGCGGACCCAGAACCGGGGAGCTGTTTTTT
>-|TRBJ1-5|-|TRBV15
CATSGGEGVFNQPQHF
TGTGCCACCAGCGGCGGGGAAGGAGTTTTCAATCAGCCCCAGCATTTT
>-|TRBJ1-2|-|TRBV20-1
CSASAANYGYTF
TGCAGTGCTAGTGCAGCTAACTATGGCTACACCTTC
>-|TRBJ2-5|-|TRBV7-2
CASSFLSRETQYF
TGTGCCAGCAGCTTTTTGAGCCGCGAGACCCAGTACTTC
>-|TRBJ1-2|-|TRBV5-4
CASSLQGTLSYGYTF
TGTGCCAGCAGCTTACAGGGAACACTAAGCTATGGCTACACCTTC
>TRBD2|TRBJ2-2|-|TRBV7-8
CASSLYLAGGANTGELFF
TGTGCCAGCAGCTTATATCTAGCGGGGGGCGCGAACACCGGGGAGCTGTTTTTT
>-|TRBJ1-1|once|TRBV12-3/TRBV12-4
CASTQGLGAFF
TGTGCCAGCACCCAGGGGTTGGGTGCTTTCTTT
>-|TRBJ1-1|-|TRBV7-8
CASSLGGGNTEAFF
TGTGCCAGCAGCTTAGGGGGAGGGAACACTGAAGCTTTCTTT
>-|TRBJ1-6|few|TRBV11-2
CASSPSLQGLLHF
TGTGCCAGCAGCCCTAGCCTACAGGGTTTGCTCCACTTT
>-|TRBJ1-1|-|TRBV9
CASSADRDTEAFF
TGTGCCAGCAGCGCCGACCGGGACACTGAAGCTTTCTTT
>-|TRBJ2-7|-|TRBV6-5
CASRKTGDYEQYF
TGTGCCAGCAGAAAAACGGGGGACTACGAGCAGTACTTC
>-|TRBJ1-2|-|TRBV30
CAWSIGGGYTF
TGTGCCTGGAGTATCGGAGGGGGCTACACCTTC
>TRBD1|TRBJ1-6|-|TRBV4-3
CASSAGQGGFNSPLHF
TGCGCCAGCAGCGCGGGACAGGGAGGCTTCAATTCACCCCTCCACTTT
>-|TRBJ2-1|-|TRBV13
CASSLGLMARTGRYNEQFF
TGTGCCAGCAGCTTAGGCCTAATGGCCCGGACGGGGAGGTACAATGAGCAGTTCTTC
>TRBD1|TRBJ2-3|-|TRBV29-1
CSADRGTDTQYF
TGCAGCGCGGACAGGGGCACAGATACGCAGTATTTT
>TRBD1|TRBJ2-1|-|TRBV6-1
CASSEARGQGQEFF
TGTGCCAGCAGTGAAGCGAGGGGACAGGGGCAGGAGTTCTTC
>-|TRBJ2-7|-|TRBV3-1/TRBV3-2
CATQSAYEQYF
TGTGCCACCCAGTCAGCCTACGAGCAGTACTTC
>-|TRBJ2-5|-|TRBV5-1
CASSLSGGAQTQYF
TGCGCCAGCAGCCTTTCTGGCGGGGCACAGACCCAGTACTTC
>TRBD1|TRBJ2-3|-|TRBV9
CASSGRDRVRPDTQYF
TGTGCCAGCAGCGGCCGGGACAGGGTCCGCCCAGATACGCAGTATTTT